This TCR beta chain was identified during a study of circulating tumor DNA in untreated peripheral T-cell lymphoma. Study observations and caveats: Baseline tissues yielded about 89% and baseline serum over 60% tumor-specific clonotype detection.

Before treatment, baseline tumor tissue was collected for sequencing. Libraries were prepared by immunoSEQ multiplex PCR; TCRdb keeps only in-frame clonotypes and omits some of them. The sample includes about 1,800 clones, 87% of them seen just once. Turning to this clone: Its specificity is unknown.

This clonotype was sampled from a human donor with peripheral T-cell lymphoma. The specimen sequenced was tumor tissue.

CDR3 coding DNA: TGCAGCGTTGAAGATAGCGGGTACACTGAAGCTTTCTTT. Its protein is CSVEDSGYTEAFF. The chain links TRBV29-1 to TRBJ1-1, with no clear D. The CDR3 has 13 amino acids. Trimming shortened V by 0 bases and J by 3 bases, and 8 bases separated the two germline ends. Germline CDR1 is SQVTM and CDR2 is ANQGSEA.